The 14 T cell receptor beta chains below were found in one sample sequenced in a study of molecular identifiers for immune sequencing clone quantification. TCRdb ran MiXCR on the PCR reads and lists one entry per CDR3 protein. The sample has 75,000 to 95,000 distinct CDR3 sequences, more than 20% seen once. The sequenced sample consisted of naive CD8+ T cells from blood, with Jurkat cell RNA spiked in. The subset: FACS-sorted CD8+CD4-CCR7+CD45RA+ naive T cells. The source is a human donor in good health. Some libraries in this study had Jurkat cell RNA spiked in.

This chain links TRBV6-5 with TRBJ1-1; D is perhaps TRBD1 (5 bases). In germline, CDR1 is MNHEY, CDR2 SVGAGI. This CDR3 region has 15 residues. The V end was cut by 6 bases, the J end by 6 bases, with 20 bases between. CDR3 protein: CASRVPGPRFPEAFF. The CDR3, as DNA: TGTGCCAGCAGGGTCCCGGGACCTCGGTTCCCTGAAGCTTTCTTT.

V is TRBV5-1 and J is TRBJ2-7; D gene unclear. Germline CDR1 SGHRS, CDR2 YFSETQ. Trimming pared 0 bases from V and 2 bases from J, leaving 6 bases between. This CDR3 has 13 residues. CDR3 amino acids: CASSLDSAYEQYF. The CDR3 DNA sequence: TGCGCCAGCAGCTTGGACAGCGCCTACGAGCAGTACTTC.

Points on this clonotype: The junction differs from germline at one of its ends, possibly a read error. This chain uses TRBV7-9 with TRBJ2-7; no clear D gene. CDR3 length equals 11 residues. CDR1 and CDR2 from the germline V gene are SEHNR and FQNEAQ (reference sequence). The CDR3 sequence: CASGLVYEQYF. The CDR3 DNA reads as TGTGCCAGCGGCTTAGTTTACGAGCAGTACTTC.

The chain joins TRBV19 to TRBJ1-5, with D unclear. The germline gives CDR1 LNHDA, CDR2 SQIVND (reference sequence). This CDR3 has 17 amino acids. The V and J ends lost 2 bases and 4 bases respectively, with 18 bases between them. CDR3 in DNA: TGTGCCAGTAGTATAATGGGCCCAACCCAAACAAATCAGCCCCAGCATTTT. Protein sequence: CASSIMGPTQTNQPQHF.

In regard to this clonotype: Since a much larger clone is just one base distant, this may be a read error. The CDR3 DNA follows: TGTGCCTGCAGCCTTGGACGGGGACAAGCGGCTTTCTTT. Its translation: CACSLGRGQAAFF. This chain links TRBV12-3 or TRBV12-4 with TRBJ1-1, with D perhaps TRBD1 (6 bases). The CDR3 spans 13 residues.

This clonotype was detected many times. The chain recombines TRBV25-1 with TRBJ1-1; D gene ambiguous. Trimming shortened V by 8 bases and J by 4 bases, and 23 bases separated the two germline ends. The CDR3 sequence is 16 residues long. Germline V gene lookup returns CDR1 MGHDK and CDR2 SYGVNS. CDR3 DNA sequence: TGTGCCAGCCACGCTCCCAGGATCAGGTTGGGCACTGAAGCTTTCTTT. Encoded protein: CASHAPRIRLGTEAFF.

The chain uses TRBV7-9 and TRBJ1-4; TRBD1 is a possible D gene (5 bases). The V and J ends lost 2 bases and 14 bases respectively, with 21 bases between them. Germline V CDR1 and CDR2: SEHNR, FQNEAQ (reference sequence). This CDR3 is 15 amino acids long. The CDR3 spells CASSLPGPANEYLFF. The CDR3 DNA reads TGTGCCAGCAGCTTACCGGGACCGGCTAATGAATACCTGTTTTTT.

In this sample, this clonotype turned up a few times. The rearrangement joins TRBV7-8 to TRBJ1-1; 7 bases line up with TRBD1. V gave up 4 bases and J gave up 5 bases; unmatched junction bases: 10. The CDR3 loop spans 15 amino acids. Germline V gene sequence: CDR1 SGHVS, CDR2 FQNEAQ. CDR3 in amino acids: CASSSDRQGWTEAFF. DNA for the CDR3: TGTGCCAGCAGCTCCGACCGACAGGGCTGGACTGAAGCTTTCTTT. Full variable domain (outside the CDR3, taken from reference TRBV7-8 and TRBJ1-1): GAGVSQSPRYKVAKRGQDVALRCDPISGHVSLFWYQQALGQGPEFLTYFQNEAQLDKSGLPSDRFFAERPEGSVSTLKIQRTQQEDSAVYLCASSSDRQGWTEAFFGQGTRLTVV.

The V gene is TRBV12-3 or TRBV12-4, the J gene TRBJ2-7; D is unresolved. Trimming stripped 5 bases from V and 13 bases from J, with 18 bases between. The CDR3 length is 12 residues. This CDR3 is CASSDSSPRYYF. CDR3 nucleotide sequence: TGTGCCAGCAGTGATTCGAGCCCAAGGTATTACTTC.

This clonotype has ten or more counts. The chain carries TRBV10-2 and TRBJ2-7; D remains unclear. From germline, CDR1 is WSHSY and CDR2 SAAADI. V lost 5 bases, J lost 0 bases, and 5 bases lay in between. The CDR3 is made up of 12 amino acids. The CDR3 reads CASSLNSYEQYF. As DNA, the CDR3 is TGCGCCAGCAGTTTGAACTCCTACGAGCAGTACTTC.

The chain uses TRBV12-5 and TRBJ2-3; no clear D gene. In germline, CDR1 is LGHNT, CDR2 FRNRAP. This CDR3 spans 14 amino acids. Between the trimmed V and J ends, which lost 2 bases and 3 bases, there was a span of 9 bases. The CDR3 here is CASGLHGLTDTQYF. The CDR3 DNA is TGTGCTAGTGGTTTGCACGGGCTTACAGATACGCAGTATTTT.

Comment on this clonotype: At one end, the junction sequence differs from germline, possibly due to a read error. This chain connects TRBV10-3 to TRBJ2-5; D remains unclear. CDR3 length: 12 residues. Per the germline V gene, CDR1 is ENHRY and CDR2 is SYGVKD. DNA of the CDR3: TGTGCCATCAGCGAGATGCAGGAGACCCAGTCCTTC. This sequence encodes CAISEMQETQSF.

The genes are TRBV9 and TRBJ2-7; D remains ambiguous. Trimming took 0 bases from V and 0 from J, leaving 10 bases between them. CDR3 length: 15 amino acids. Germline values: CDR1 SGDLS, CDR2 YYNGEE. The CDR3 DNA reads as TGTGCCAGCAGCGTAGACGCGAAGCGCTCCTACGAGCAGTACTTC. Translation: CASSVDAKRSYEQYF.

This clonotype has just a few counts. The chain links TRBV28 to TRBJ2-7; 13 bases map to TRBD2. The CDR3 contains 16 residues. Trimming removed 10 bases from V and 3 bases from J; junction bases left unmatched: 12. From germline, CDR1 is MDHEN and CDR2 SYDVKM. The CDR3 reads CATRGLAGAIYYEQYF. The CDR3 DNA is TGTGCCACTAGAGGACTAGCGGGAGCCATCTACTACGAGCAGTACTTC. The full variable domain, completed using reference TRBV28 and TRBJ2-7, is DVKVTQSSRYLVKRTGEKVFLECVQDMDHENMFWYRQDPGLGLRLIYFSYDVKMKEKGDIPEGYSVSREKKERFSLILESASTNQTSMYLCATRGLAGAIYYEQYFGPGTRLTVT.